This entry lists 5 T cell receptor beta chains sequenced from one sample in a study of response to subunit inactivated influenza vaccine (dated by TCRdb to between 2018 and 2020). The library was obtained by RT-PCR. Sequencing relied on an Illumina HiSeq 2500. TCRdb ran its own pipeline on the public reads, namely fastp trimming at Q25 and MiXCR clone calling, and kept in-frame beta chains. When rows share a CDR3 protein, they turn into one entry using the most common DNA and genes. A total of more than 400,000 distinct CDR3 sequences appear in this sample, approximately 7.3% of them only once. Around 13% of the sample is taken by the ten largest. Material: PBMCs from blood, obtained roughly 24 months after vaccination. These receptor sequences come from a man between 50 and 70 years old who received an inactivated influenza vaccine. Donor details come from another sample of the same person, matched by shared clones.

The table lists this clonotype with a few counts. The CDR3 region is CSAGSGQSNSPLHF. The CDR3 region has the DNA TGCAGTGCCGGTTCGGGACAGAGCAATTCACCCCTCCACTTT. The rearrangement uses TRBV20-1 and TRBJ1-6; TRBD1 matches at 7 bases. V gave up 6 bases and J gave up 7 bases; unmatched junction bases: 9. Germline CDR1 reads DFQATT; CDR2 reads SNEGSKA (reference sequence). CDR3 length equals 14 residues.

This clonotype was recorded a few times. The chain employs TRBV4-1 and TRBJ2-2; D gene unclear. V gave up 1 base and J gave up 12 bases, with 18 bases separating them. This CDR3 region has 15 residues. CDR1 and CDR2 from the germline V gene are MGHRA and YSYEKL. CDR3 amino acids: CASSQGLQNTGKLFF. CDR3 nucleotide sequence: TGCGCCAGCAGCCAAGGCTTACAGAACACCGGAAAGCTGTTTTTT.

This clonotype was counted a few times. The chain is built from TRBV20-1 and TRBJ2-3; 10 bases match TRBD1. This CDR3 is 16 amino acids long. Germline trimming cut 2 bases from V and 1 base from J; bases unmatched to any gene: 6. From germline, CDR1 is DFQATT and CDR2 SNEGSKA (reference sequence). The CDR3 region is CSARTLDRGRTDTQYF. CDR3 coding DNA: TGCAGTGCTAGAACACTCGACAGGGGGCGCACAGATACGCAGTATTTT.

This clonotype was observed at least ten times. The V call is TRBV7-2, the J call TRBJ2-2, with D unresolved. The V end lost 5 bases, the J end lost 6 bases, and 7 bases lay between the germline ends. The germline V gene encodes CDR1 SGHTA and CDR2 FQGNSA. CDR3 length equals 12 residues. The CDR3 DNA sequence: TGTGCCAGCAGCCAGATCCCCGGGGAGCTGTTTTTT. Translated: CASSQIPGELFF.

This clonotype has a count of ten or more. The chain joins TRBV5-1 to TRBJ2-5, with no clear D. The V end lost 0 bases, the J end lost 2 bases, and 2 bases lay between the germline ends. In germline, CDR1 is SGHRS, CDR2 YFSETQ. The CDR3 extends over 12 amino acids. The CDR3 nucleotides are TGCGCCAGCAGCTTGGAGCAAGAGACCCAGTACTTC. It is translated as CASSLEQETQYF.